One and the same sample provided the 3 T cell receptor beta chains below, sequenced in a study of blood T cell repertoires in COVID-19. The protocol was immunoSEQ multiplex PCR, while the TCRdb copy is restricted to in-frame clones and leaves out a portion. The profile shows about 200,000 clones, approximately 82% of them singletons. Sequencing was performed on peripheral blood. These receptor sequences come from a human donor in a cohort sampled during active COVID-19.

This chain's CDR3 is CASSQTLGGGTEAFF. CDR3 in DNA: TGTGCCAGCAGTCAAACTCTCGGGGGGGGCACTGAAGCTTTCTTT. The rearrangement joins TRBV2 to TRBJ1-1; TRBD1 might be the D (5 bases). From germline, CDR1 is SNHLY and CDR2 FYNNEI. This CDR3 is 15 amino acids long. Trimming stripped 5 bases from V and 4 bases from J, with 17 bases between.

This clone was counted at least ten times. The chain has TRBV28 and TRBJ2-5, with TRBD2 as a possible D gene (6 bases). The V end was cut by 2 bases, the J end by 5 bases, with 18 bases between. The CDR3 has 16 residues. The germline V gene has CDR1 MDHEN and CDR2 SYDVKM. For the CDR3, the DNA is TGTGCCAGCAGTTTACTTACGGGAGAACGGGGGGAGACCCAGTACTTC. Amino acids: CASSLLTGERGETQYF.

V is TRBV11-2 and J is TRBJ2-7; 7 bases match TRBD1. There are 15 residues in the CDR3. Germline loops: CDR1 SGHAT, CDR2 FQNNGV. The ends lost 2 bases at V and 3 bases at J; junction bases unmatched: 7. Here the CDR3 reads CASSLPPGQHYEQYF. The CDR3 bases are TGTGCCAGCAGCTTACCCCCGGGACAGCACTACGAGCAGTACTTC.